The 21 T cell receptor beta chains given below trace back to one sample, sequenced in a study of blood T cell repertoires in COVID-19. The repertoire was sequenced with immunoSEQ multiplex PCR; TCRdb's copy has only in-frame clones and lacks some. This table has 150,000 to 200,000 clones, under 90% appearing once. Sequencing input: peripheral blood. The origin of the receptors is a woman aged 70-85 years with COVID-19, enrolled during active disease.

The V and J genes are TRBV5-6 and TRBJ2-2, with 10 bases identical to TRBD2. V was pared by 3 bases and J by 8 bases, with 7 bases of the junction left unmatched. The germline V gene encodes CDR1 SGHDT and CDR2 YYEEEE. The CDR3 spans 15 residues. CDR3 region: CASSSPGLAKGELFF. The CDR3, as DNA: TGTGCCAGCAGCTCACCGGGACTAGCGAAAGGGGAGCTGTTTTTT.

The chain has TRBV9 and TRBJ2-5, with 9 positions matching TRBD2. The CDR3 covers 17 residues. V gave up 4 bases and J gave up 5 bases; unmatched junction bases: 15. Germline V lookup: CDR1 SGDLS, CDR2 YYNGEE. The DNA of the CDR3 is TGTGCCAGCAGCTTTGCGGGGGGGCTCGGAGGGCAGGAGACCCAGTACTTC. Encoded protein: CASSFAGGLGGQETQYF. Complete variable domain (other parts from reference TRBV9 and TRBJ2-5): DSGVTQTPKHLITATGQRVTLRCSPRSGDLSVYWYQQSLDQGLQFLIQYYNGEERAKGNILERFSAQQFPDLHSELNLSSLELGDSALYFCASSFAGGLGGQETQYFGPGTRLLVL.

This clone showed up just a few times. This rearrangement joins TRBV19 to TRBJ1-2, with D tentatively TRBD1 (5 bases). V lost 5 bases, J lost 4 bases, and 11 bases lay in between. Per the germline V gene, CDR1 is LNHDA and CDR2 is SQIVND (reference sequence). The CDR3 totals 13 residues. This chain's CDR3 is CASSGQGRYGYTF. In DNA, the CDR3 is TGTGCCAGTAGTGGACAAGGGCGCTATGGCTACACCTTC.

This chain joins TRBV28 and TRBJ1-5; D may be TRBD1 (6 bases). The V gene lost 5 bases and the J gene lost 3 bases, with 14 bases spanning the gap. The CDR3 runs 15 residues. The germline V gene encodes CDR1 MDHEN and CDR2 SYDVKM. CDR3 residues: CASSRGGNPNQPQHF. The CDR3 DNA reads as TGTGCCAGCAGTAGGGGGGGGAACCCCAATCAGCCCCAGCATTTT.

The chain uses TRBV10-3 and TRBJ2-1, with 10 bases that match TRBD2. The CDR3 spans 15 residues. Germline lookup yields CDR1 ENHRY and CDR2 SYGVKD. The J segment lost 2 bases and the V segment lost 10 bases, leaving 8 bases of the junction unmatched. The CDR3, as DNA: TGTGCCACCACAGCCCTAGCGGGAGCCTACAATGAGCAGTTCTTC. Translated: CATTALAGAYNEQFF.

The genes are TRBV3-1 (or the pseudogene TRBV3-2) and TRBJ1-4; the D is unclear. Germline CDR1 and CDR2: LGHDT and YNNKEL (reference sequence). The CDR3 runs to 15 residues. Trimming took 1 base from V and 2 from J, leaving 8 bases between them. The DNA of the CDR3 is TGTGCCAGCAGCCAAGCGAGGGTTACTAATGAAAAACTGTTTTTT. Amino acid sequence: CASSQARVTNEKLFF.

The V gene is TRBV6-2 or TRBV6-3, the J gene TRBJ2-5; 11 nucleotides match TRBD2. V lost 2 bases, J lost 4 bases, and 6 bases stayed unmatched. The germline gives CDR1 MNHEY, CDR2 SVGEGT. This CDR3 is built from 16 residues. The CDR3 loop reads CASSYRSGRAGETQYF. DNA for the CDR3: TGTGCCAGCAGTTACCGTAGCGGGAGGGCCGGAGAGACCCAGTACTTC.

Only one count was recorded for this clone. The V call is TRBV28, the J call TRBJ2-2, with 8 bases matching TRBD1. The V and J ends lost 4 bases and 6 bases, in that order; junction bases with no gene match: 16. Looked up from germline, CDR1 is MDHEN and CDR2 is SYDVKM. The CDR3 loop spans 18 amino acids. CDR3 loop: CASSSLPTGQGRAGELFF. CDR3 bases: TGTGCCAGCAGTTCTCTCCCTACCGGACAGGGTCGGGCCGGGGAGCTGTTTTTT.

This chain links TRBV6-4 with TRBJ2-2, with 7 bases fitting TRBD1. Germline V gives CDR1 MRHNA, CDR2 SNTAGT. V shed 7 bases, J shed 6 bases, and the junction held 8 bases outside the gene matches. The CDR3 covers 14 residues. CDR3 sequence reads: CASTADRSAGELFF. CDR3 DNA: TGTGCCAGCACCGCGGACAGGTCGGCCGGGGAGCTGTTTTTT.

The V call is TRBV10-2, the J call TRBJ1-2; tentative D call: TRBD1 (5 bases). Between the trimmed V and J ends, which lost 8 bases and 8 bases, there was a span of 21 bases. CDR3 length: 14 residues. CDR1 is WSHSY, CDR2 SAAADI, per germline. The CDR3 sequence is CASSQERGAWGYTF. The DNA of the CDR3 is TGCGCCAGCTCCCAAGAAAGGGGCGCTTGGGGCTACACCTTC.

V is TRBV28 and J is TRBJ1-5, with D possibly being TRBD1 (6 bases). With 5 bases removed from V and 9 bases from J, the gap between germline ends came to 17 bases. Germline V gives CDR1 MDHEN, CDR2 SYDVKM. The CDR3 contains 14 residues. CDR3 sequence: CASSAKGPRGPQHF. In DNA, the CDR3 is TGTGCCAGCAGTGCGAAAGGGCCCAGGGGGCCCCAGCATTTT.

The chain combines TRBV5-1 with TRBJ2-6; possibly TRBD1 for D (6 bases). The germline V and J ends were trimmed by 5 bases and 2 bases, with 8 bases remaining between them. The germline gives CDR1 SGHRS, CDR2 YFSETQ. This CDR3 contains 14 residues. In DNA form, the CDR3 reads TGCGCCAGCAGTAGGACAGCTGGGGCCAACGTCCTGACTTTC. Its protein is CASSRTAGANVLTF.

The table lists this clone with a count of one. The V call is TRBV5-1, the J call TRBJ2-3; D may be TRBD2 (5 bases). Germline CDR1 reads SGHRS; CDR2 reads YFSETQ. Trimming pared 3 bases from V and 5 bases from J, leaving 10 bases between. The CDR3 is made up of 13 amino acids. The CDR3 coding sequence is TGCGCCAGCAGCTCCCTCGGACTAGATACGCAGTATTTT. It codes for CASSSLGLDTQYF. Using reference TRBV5-1 and TRBJ2-3 for the parts outside the CDR3, the full variable domain is KAGVTQTPRYLIKTRGQQVTLSCSPISGHRSVSWYQQTPGQGLQFLFEYFSETQRNKGNFPGRFSGRQFSNSRSEMNVSTLELGDSALYLCASSSLGLDTQYFGPGTRLTVL.

The chain links TRBV29-1 to TRBJ2-7; 7 bases map to TRBD1. The J segment lost 7 bases and the V segment lost 3 bases, leaving 3 bases of the junction unmatched. Germline values: CDR1 SQVTM, CDR2 ANQGSEA. This CDR3 contains 11 residues. The CDR3 is CSVETGFEQYV. CDR3 DNA: TGCAGCGTTGAGACAGGGTTTGAGCAGTACGTC.

The chain couples TRBV19 to TRBJ1-4; TRBD1 aligns across 7 bases. J lost 5 bases, V lost 7 bases, and 1 base had no gene match. The CDR3 loop spans 12 amino acids. From germline, CDR1 is LNHDA and CDR2 SQIVND (reference sequence). The CDR3 loop reads CASKTGNEKLFF. CDR3 DNA sequence: TGTGCCAGTAAGACAGGGAATGAAAAACTGTTTTTT.

CDR3 residues: CASSRGLGPDTQYF. The CDR3, as DNA: TGTGCCAGCAGCCGTGGTCTGGGGCCAGATACGCAGTATTTT. This chain uses TRBV7-2 with TRBJ2-3; perhaps TRBD1 as D (5 bases). V was pared by 5 bases and J by 4 bases, with 13 bases between. The germline gives CDR1 SGHTA, CDR2 FQGNSA. The CDR3 is 14 amino acids. Supplemented by reference TRBV7-2 and TRBJ2-3, the full variable domain reads GAGVSQSPSNKVTEKGKDVELRCDPISGHTALYWYRQSLGQGLEFLIYFQGNSAPDKSGLPSDRFSAERTGGSVSTLTIQRTQQEDSAVYLCASSRGLGPDTQYFGPGTRLTVL.

The chain joins TRBV6-6 to TRBJ1-1, with a tentative D call TRBD1 (6 bases). The V end was cut by 8 bases, the J end by 7 bases, with 14 bases between. Germline V gives CDR1 MNHNY, CDR2 SVGAGI (reference sequence). The CDR3 contains 12 residues. This CDR3 reads CASCRGQLEAFF. CDR3 DNA: TGTGCCAGCTGCCGTGGACAGCTTGAAGCTTTCTTT.

This chain connects TRBV3-1 (or the pseudogene TRBV3-2) to TRBJ2-3, with 7 positions matching TRBD1. The junction had 4 bases not matched to a gene; V was cut back by 6 bases and J by 4 bases. CDR3 size: 13 residues. In germline, CDR1 is LGHDT, CDR2 YNNKEL (reference sequence). CDR3 bases: TGTGCCAGCAGTCAAACAGGGGCAGATACGCAGTATTTT. This sequence encodes CASSQTGADTQYF.

The chain links TRBV7-2 to TRBJ2-3; 9 nucleotides align to TRBD1. With 5 bases clipped from V and 1 base from J, the junction kept 10 bases outside the gene matches. The CDR3 covers 17 residues. Germline V gene lookup returns CDR1 SGHTA and CDR2 FQGNSA. Here the CDR3 DNA reads TGTGCCAGCAGCGCGCGGAACAGGGGGCTTGGCACAGATACGCAGTATTTT. Its protein is CASSARNRGLGTDTQYF.

This clone was counted a few times. The chain links TRBV19 to TRBJ1-1; possible D gene TRBD1, 6 bases. The CDR3 consists of 13 residues. Trimming took 5 bases from V and 5 from J, leaving 12 bases between them. Per germline, CDR1 LNHDA and CDR2 SQIVND (reference sequence). CDR3 DNA: TGTGCCAGTAGTCTCCCCGGACAGACTGAAGCTTTCTTT. It is translated as CASSLPGQTEAFF.

The chain employs TRBV5-1 and TRBJ2-5; 7 nucleotides align to TRBD1. The CDR3 covers 13 residues. Germline CDR1 and CDR2: SGHRS and YFSETQ. V was pared by 3 bases and J by 4 bases, with 3 bases of the junction left unmatched. This CDR3 is CASSSWTGETQYF. The CDR3 region has the DNA TGCGCCAGCAGCTCCTGGACAGGAGAGACCCAGTACTTC.